These 18 T cell receptor beta chains came from one sample sequenced in a study of CD8+CD57+ T cells in acquired aplastic anemia. The use of genomic DNA as template underpinned the TCR beta VDJ and CDR3 profiling. TCRdb ran MiXCR on the reads and lists one entry per CDR3 protein. The sample shows some 140,000 distinct CDR3 sequences, roughly 54% of them seen only once. Patients included in sequencing had previously demonstrated CD8+CD57+ cell expansion by flow cytometry. Sequenced input: sorted CD4+, CD8+, or CD8+CD57+ T cells (not recorded which) from PBMCs. Source of these receptors: a human donor with aplastic anemia.

This clonotype appeared a few times. The V call is TRBV24-1, the J call TRBJ2-7; the match to TRBD1 covers 9 bases. Per germline, CDR1 KGHDR and CDR2 SFDVKD. This CDR3 contains 14 residues. V shed 5 bases, J shed 5 bases, and the junction held 6 bases outside the gene matches. The CDR3 loop is CATSGDRAPHEQYF. DNA of the CDR3: TGTGCCACCAGTGGGGACAGGGCGCCTCACGAGCAGTACTTC.

The sample holds many counts of this clonotype. CDR3 amino acids: CASSQTGHSPLHF. CDR3 DNA: TGTGCCAGCAGCCAAACAGGGCATTCACCCCTCCACTTT. The chain recombines TRBV14 with TRBJ1-6; perhaps TRBD1 as D (6 bases). V gave up 2 bases and J gave up 8 bases, with 7 bases separating them. The CDR3 consists of 13 residues. The V gene's germline CDR1 is SGHDN and CDR2 FVKESK.

This chain connects TRBV11-3 to TRBJ1-1, with a possible D match to TRBD1 (5 bases). The germline V and J ends were trimmed by 5 bases and 2 bases, with 9 bases remaining between them. Germline loops: CDR1 SGHNT, CDR2 YENEEA. The CDR3 consists of 13 residues. As DNA, the CDR3 is TGTGCCAGCAGCCATCAGGGAAACACTGAAGCTTTCTTT. Its protein product is CASSHQGNTEAFF.

V usage is TRBV4-1 and J usage is TRBJ1-5; D not certain. The V end was cut by 0 bases, the J end by 0 bases, with 9 bases between. The CDR3 is 16 amino acids. Germline V gene data show CDR1 as MGHRA and CDR2 as YSYEKL. This CDR3 reads CASSQDRVYSNQPQHF. The CDR3 DNA is TGCGCCAGCAGCCAAGATAGGGTCTATAGCAATCAGCCCCAGCATTTT.

V and J are TRBV19 and TRBJ2-7, with D uncertain. With 7 bases removed from V and 5 bases from J, the gap between germline ends came to 21 bases. CDR1 LNHDA and CDR2 SQIVND come from the germline V gene (reference sequence). The CDR3 extends over 15 amino acids. CDR3 amino acids: CASKSWVKSNHEQYF. The CDR3 nucleotides are TGTGCCAGTAAAAGTTGGGTCAAGTCTAACCACGAGCAGTACTTC.

Worth noting for this clonotype: Since a much larger clone is just one base distant, this may be a read error. The chain recombines TRBV5-1 with TRBJ1-6; D perhaps matches TRBD1 (6 bases). The germline V gene has CDR1 SGHRS and CDR2 YFSETQ. This CDR3 spans 20 amino acids. With 4 bases removed from V and 0 bases from J, the gap between germline ends came to 23 bases. The CDR3 loop is CASSLGGKEKVVSYNSPLHF. CDR3 nucleotides: TGCGCCAGCAGCCTGGGGGGCAAGGAAAAAGTAGTCTCCTATAATTCACCCCTCCACTTT. The full variable domain, in which reference TRBV5-1 and TRBJ1-6 provide the parts outside the CDR3, is KAGVTQTPRYLIKTRGQQVTLSCSPISGHRSVSWYQQTPGQGLQFLFEYFSETQRNKGNFPGRFSGRQFSNSRSEMNVSTLELGDSALYLCASSLGGKEKVVSYNSPLHFGNGTRLTVT.

This chain connects TRBV19 to TRBJ1-6; D unclear. CDR1 is LNHDA, CDR2 SQIVND, per germline (reference sequence). This CDR3 is 13 amino acids long. V shed 5 bases and J shed 2 bases, with 4 bases lying between them. CDR3: CASSQTYNSPLHF. In DNA, the CDR3 is TGTGCCAGTAGTCAGACCTATAATTCACCCCTCCACTTT. Filled out from reference TRBV19 and TRBJ1-6, the complete variable domain reads DGGITQSPKYLFRKEGQNVTLSCEQNLNHDAMYWYRQDPGQGLRLIYYSQIVNDFQKGDIAEGYSVSREKKESFPLTVTSAQKNPTAFYLCASSQTYNSPLHFGNGTRLTVT.

This clonotype was detected many times. The chain recombines TRBV12-3 or TRBV12-4 with TRBJ2-4; D possibly corresponds to TRBD1 (5 bases). The CDR3 spans 13 residues. V shed 2 bases and J shed 8 bases, with 10 bases lying between them. CDR3 bases: TGTGCCAGCAGTTTAAACAGGTTACACATTCAGTACTTC. It specifies CASSLNRLHIQYF.

The rearrangement joins TRBV19 to TRBJ2-7; 8 bases are shared with TRBD1. V lost 4 bases and J lost 1; bases outside the gene matches: 6. The CDR3 runs 15 residues. Germline-derived CDR1 and CDR2 are LNHDA and SQIVND (reference sequence). CDR3: CASSTRDRISYEQYF. The CDR3 bases are TGTGCCAGTAGTACCCGGGACAGGATTTCCTACGAGCAGTACTTC.

This chain links TRBV10-3 with TRBJ1-2, with D perhaps matching TRBD1 (5 bases). Trimming took 6 bases from V and 11 from J, leaving 19 bases between them. CDR3 size: 13 residues. CDR1 is ENHRY and CDR2 is SYGVKD in the germline V gene. CDR3 residues: CAISTGTSGGYTF. Written as DNA, the CDR3 is TGTGCCATCAGCACCGGGACTAGCGGGGGATACACCTTC.

This clonotype has ten or more counts. V is TRBV4-2 and J is TRBJ2-5; the D is unclear. V was shortened by 1 base and J by 4 bases, with 7 bases between the two germline ends. The germline gives CDR1 LGHNA, CDR2 YNFKEQ. The CDR3 sequence is 13 residues long. The CDR3, as DNA: TGTGCCAGCAGCCAAGTCATAGGAGAGACCCAGTACTTC. It translates to CASSQVIGETQYF.

This clonotype appeared many times. V usage is TRBV27 and J usage is TRBJ2-1; possible D gene TRBD2, 6 bases. The V gene lost 6 bases and the J gene lost 10 bases, with 7 bases spanning the gap. The CDR3 runs 10 residues. Looked up from germline, CDR1 is MNHEY and CDR2 is SMNVEV (reference sequence). DNA for the CDR3: TGTGCCAGCAGGACTAGAGAGCAGTTCTTC. Its protein product is CASRTREQFF.

V gene TRBV11-1 combines with J gene TRBJ2-6; tentatively, D is TRBD1 (6 bases). This CDR3 is 16 amino acids long. V lost 1 base and J lost 0, with 7 bases in between. In germline, CDR1 is SGHAT, CDR2 FQDESV (reference sequence). The chain's CDR3 is CASSLVGGSGANVLTF. The CDR3 nucleotides are TGTGCCAGCAGCTTAGTAGGGGGCTCTGGGGCCAACGTCCTGACTTTC.

This chain connects TRBV6-1 to TRBJ2-2; 10 nucleotides match TRBD2. The CDR3 covers 15 residues. V shed 2 bases, J shed 4 bases, and the junction held 1 base outside the gene matches. Germline-derived CDR1 and CDR2 are MNHNS and SASEGT. The chain's CDR3 is CASSELAGATGELFF. The DNA for the CDR3 is TGTGCCAGCAGTGAACTAGCGGGGGCCACCGGGGAGCTGTTTTTT.

This chain uses TRBV29-1 with TRBJ2-6; 9 bases match TRBD1. CDR3 length: 17 amino acids. V dropped 4 bases and J dropped 1; count of bases not matched to a gene: 8. The V gene's germline CDR1 is SQVTM and CDR2 ANQGSEA. This chain's CDR3 is CSVVTRDRASGANVLTF. Here the CDR3 DNA reads TGCAGCGTTGTAACGCGGGACAGGGCGTCTGGGGCCAACGTCCTGACTTTC.

Comments on this clonotype: A read error may produce the germline difference seen at one junction end. The chain combines TRBV7-2 with TRBJ2-7, with D perhaps matching TRBD1 (6 bases). The CDR3 spans 14 residues. In germline, CDR1 is SGHTA, CDR2 FQGNSA. CDR3 loop: CASSLAHRAHEQYF. DNA of the CDR3: TGTGCCAGCAGCCTAGCACACAGGGCCCACGAGCAGTACTTC.

This clonotype was observed many times. The chain carries TRBV6-2 or TRBV6-3 and TRBJ2-5, with 15 bases fitting TRBD2. The CDR3 contains 15 residues. The germline V gene encodes CDR1 MNHEY and CDR2 SVGEGT. V lost 4 bases, J lost 4 bases, and 1 base stayed unmatched. CDR3 region: CASSWTSGGAETQYF. The CDR3 region has the DNA TGTGCCAGCAGTTGGACTAGCGGGGGGGCAGAGACCCAGTACTTC.

This sequence joins TRBV2 and TRBJ1-1; D is unclear. CDR1 SNHLY and CDR2 FYNNEI come from the germline V gene. Trimming stripped 7 bases from V and 4 bases from J, with 13 bases between. This CDR3 is 13 amino acids long. CDR3 DNA: TGTGCCAGCACTACACCGAGACCCACTGAAGCTTTCTTT. This sequence encodes CASTTPRPTEAFF.